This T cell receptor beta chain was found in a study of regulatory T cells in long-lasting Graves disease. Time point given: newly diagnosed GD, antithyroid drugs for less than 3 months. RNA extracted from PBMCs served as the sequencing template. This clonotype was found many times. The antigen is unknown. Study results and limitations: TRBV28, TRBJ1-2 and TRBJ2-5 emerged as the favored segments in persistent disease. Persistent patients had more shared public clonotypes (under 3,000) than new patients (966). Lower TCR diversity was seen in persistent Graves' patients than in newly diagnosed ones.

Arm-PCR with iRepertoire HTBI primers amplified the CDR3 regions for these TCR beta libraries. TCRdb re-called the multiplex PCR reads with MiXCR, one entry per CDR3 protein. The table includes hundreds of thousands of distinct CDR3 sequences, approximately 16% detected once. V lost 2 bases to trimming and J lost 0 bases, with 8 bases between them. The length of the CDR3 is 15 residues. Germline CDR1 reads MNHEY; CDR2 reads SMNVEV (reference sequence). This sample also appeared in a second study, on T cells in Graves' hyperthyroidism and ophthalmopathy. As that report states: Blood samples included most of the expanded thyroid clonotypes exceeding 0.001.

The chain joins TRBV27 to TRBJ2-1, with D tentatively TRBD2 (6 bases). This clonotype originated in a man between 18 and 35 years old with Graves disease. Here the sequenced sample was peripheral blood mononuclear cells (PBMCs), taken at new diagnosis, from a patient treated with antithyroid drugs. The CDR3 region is CASSLMGGSYNEQFF. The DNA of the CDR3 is TGTGCCAGCAGTTTAATGGGGGGCTCCTACAATGAGCAGTTCTTC.